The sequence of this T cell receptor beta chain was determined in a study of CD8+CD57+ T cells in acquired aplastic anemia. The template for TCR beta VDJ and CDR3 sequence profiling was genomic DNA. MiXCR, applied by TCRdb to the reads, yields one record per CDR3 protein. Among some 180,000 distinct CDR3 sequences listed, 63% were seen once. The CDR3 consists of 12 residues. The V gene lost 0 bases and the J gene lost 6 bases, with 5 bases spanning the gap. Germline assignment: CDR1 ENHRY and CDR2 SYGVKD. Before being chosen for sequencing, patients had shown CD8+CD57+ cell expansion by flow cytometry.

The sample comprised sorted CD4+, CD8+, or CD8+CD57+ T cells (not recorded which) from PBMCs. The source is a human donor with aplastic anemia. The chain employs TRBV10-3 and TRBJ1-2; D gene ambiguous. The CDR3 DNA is TGTGCCATCAGTGAGTCGAGGGATGGCTACACCTTC. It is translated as CAISESRDGYTF.